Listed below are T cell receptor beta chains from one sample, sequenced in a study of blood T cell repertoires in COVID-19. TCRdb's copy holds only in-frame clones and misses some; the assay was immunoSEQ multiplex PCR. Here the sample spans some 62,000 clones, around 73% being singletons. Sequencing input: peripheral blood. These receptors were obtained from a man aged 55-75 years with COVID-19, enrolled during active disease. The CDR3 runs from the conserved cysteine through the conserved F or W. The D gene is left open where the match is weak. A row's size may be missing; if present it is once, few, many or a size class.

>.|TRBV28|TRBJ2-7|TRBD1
TGTGCCAGCAGTACTCGACAGGGCTACGAGCAGTACTTC
CASSTRQGYEQYF
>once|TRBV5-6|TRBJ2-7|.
TGTGCCAGCAGCTTAGGGCCCGGGAGTATAGCCTACGAGCAGTACTTC
CASSLGPGSIAYEQYF
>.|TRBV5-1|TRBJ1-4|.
TGCGCCAGCAGCCTCATGGGGGGGAGTGAGGAAAAACTGTTTTTT
CASSLMGGSEEKLFF
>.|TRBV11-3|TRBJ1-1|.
TGTGCCAGCAGCCGTGGGGAGGTGAACACTGAAGCTTTCTTT
CASSRGEVNTEAFF
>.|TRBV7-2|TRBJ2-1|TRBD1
TGTGCCAGCAGCGACCGGGGACAGATCTACAATGAGCAGTTCTTC
CASSDRGQIYNEQFF
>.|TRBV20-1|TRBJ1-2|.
TGCAGTGCTAGTCGACAGTCTAACTATGGCTACACCTTC
CSASRQSNYGYTF
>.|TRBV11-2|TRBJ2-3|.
TGTGCCAGCAGCTTGGAACGGGGAAGCACAGATACGCAGTATTTT
CASSLERGSTDTQYF
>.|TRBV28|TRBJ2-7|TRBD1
TGTGCCAGCCAGTGGGACCGGACAGGGACCTACGAGCAGTACTTC
CASQWDRTGTYEQYF
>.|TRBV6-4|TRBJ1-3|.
TGTGCCAGCGGGGGGGTAGTTTTTCGCTCTGGAAACACCATATATTTT
CASGGVVFRSGNTIYF
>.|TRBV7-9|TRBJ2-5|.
TGTGCCAGCAGCTCGGGGTGGGAGACCCAGTACTTC
CASSSGWETQYF
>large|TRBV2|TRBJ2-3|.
TGTGCCAGCAATCCAACGGGGAGCACAGATACGCAGTATTTT
CASNPTGSTDTQYF
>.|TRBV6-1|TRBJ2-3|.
TGTGCCAGCAGTGAGACAGGTTACCGCACAGATACGCAGTATTTT
CASSETGYRTDTQYF
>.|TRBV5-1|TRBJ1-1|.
TGCGCCAGCAGGACAGAGCGAAACACTGAAGCTTTCTTT
CASRTERNTEAFF
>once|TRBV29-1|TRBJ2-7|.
TGCAGCGTCAGGACAGTCCCCTACGAGCAGTACTTC
CSVRTVPYEQYF
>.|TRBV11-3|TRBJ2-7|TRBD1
TGTGCCAGCAGCCACCTGGACAGGGCCTACGAGCAGTACTTC
CASSHLDRAYEQYF